One sample yielded the 3 T cell receptor beta chains listed below, sequenced in a study of T cell repertoires in cytomegalovirus infection. Each CDR3 protein is one row after TCRdb ran MiXCR on the reads. The repertoire includes some 180,000 distinct CDR3 sequences, 9.5% of them detected once, and about 4.2% sits in the top ten. Sequenced input: PBMCs. The source of these receptors is a human donor in good health (CMV status not recorded). Some clones in this sample may be carry-over from other donors' samples.

V and J are TRBV24-1 and TRBJ1-1, with TRBD1 matching 9 bases. Per the germline V gene, CDR1 is KGHDR and CDR2 is SFDVKD. The CDR3 has 15 residues. With V trimmed by 4 bases and J by 2 bases, 4 bases remained unmatched. The CDR3 is CATSDPGQGNTEAFF. The CDR3 region has the DNA TGTGCCACCAGTGACCCGGGACAGGGAAACACTGAAGCTTTCTTT.

V and J are TRBV18 and TRBJ2-1; a weak D match, TRBD2 (6 bases). Germline V gene data show CDR1 as KGHSH and CDR2 as LQKENI. CDR3 size: 14 residues. Trimming pared 3 bases from V and 10 bases from J, leaving 16 bases between. In DNA form, the CDR3 reads TGTGCCAGCTCACCCCCGGTTGCGGGGTCCGAGCAGTTCTTC. It translates to CASSPPVAGSEQFF.

This clonotype was found once. This chain uses TRBV20-1 with TRBJ2-5, with TRBD1 as a possible D gene (5 bases). The CDR3 loop spans 14 amino acids. V lost 5 bases, J lost 1 base, and 14 bases lay in between. In germline, CDR1 is DFQATT, CDR2 SNEGSKA (reference sequence). CDR3 sequence (DNA): TGCAGTGCTGGACCCAGACAGACCCAAGAGACCCAGTACTTC. This sequence encodes CSAGPRQTQETQYF.